This TCR beta chain was sequenced during a study of blood T cell repertoires in COVID-19. Across the study: Sites in the United States, Italy and Spain provided acute and convalescent COVID-19 samples. Sources were T cells, B-cell-depleted T cells, or PBMCs; the material itself was cDNA or gDNA.

In the original processing: Estimation of nucleated cell counts was performed using reference gene primer amplification. Method: immunoSEQ multiplex PCR; TCRdb's copy keeps in-frame clones and lacks some. The D gene and trimming were derived from the DNA, and the V and J assignments and clone size from that table. The table lists about 260,000 clones, 88% of them singletons, with approximately 4% in the top ten. The CDR3 consists of 17 residues. The junction had 6 bases not matched to a gene; V was cut back by 4 bases and J by 4 bases. Germline V lookup: CDR1 LGHDT, CDR2 YNNKEL (reference sequence). The chain combines TRBV3-1 (or the pseudogene TRBV3-2) with TRBJ2-3; 15 bases line up with TRBD2. The TCR originated in a man in his fifties or sixties who had recovered from COVID-19. Sequenced input: peripheral blood. The CDR3 DNA reads as TGTGCCAGCAGCCCCGGGACTAGCGGGGGGAGGGCAGATACGCAGTATTTT. Protein sequence: CASSPGTSGGRADTQYF.